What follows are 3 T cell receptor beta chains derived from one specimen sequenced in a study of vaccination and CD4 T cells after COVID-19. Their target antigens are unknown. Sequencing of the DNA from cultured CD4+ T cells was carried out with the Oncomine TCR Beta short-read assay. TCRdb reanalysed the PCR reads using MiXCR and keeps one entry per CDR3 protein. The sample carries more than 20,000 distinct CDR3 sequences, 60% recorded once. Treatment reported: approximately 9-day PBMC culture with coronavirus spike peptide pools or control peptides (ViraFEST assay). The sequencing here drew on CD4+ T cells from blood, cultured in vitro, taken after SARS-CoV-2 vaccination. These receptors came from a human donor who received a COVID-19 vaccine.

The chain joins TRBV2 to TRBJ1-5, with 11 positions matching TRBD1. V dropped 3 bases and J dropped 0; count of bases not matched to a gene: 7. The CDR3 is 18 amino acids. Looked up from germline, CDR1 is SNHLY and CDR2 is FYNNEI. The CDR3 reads CASSERTGGWSSNQPQHF. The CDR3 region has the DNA TGTGCCAGCAGTGAGAGGACAGGGGGCTGGAGTAGCAATCAGCCCCAGCATTTT. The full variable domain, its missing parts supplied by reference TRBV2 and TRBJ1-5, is EPEVTQTPSHQVTQMGQEVILRCVPISNHLYFYWYRQILGQKVEFLVSFYNNEISEKSEIFDDQFSVERPDGSNFTLKIRSTKLEDSAMYFCASSERTGGWSSNQPQHFGDGTRLSIL.

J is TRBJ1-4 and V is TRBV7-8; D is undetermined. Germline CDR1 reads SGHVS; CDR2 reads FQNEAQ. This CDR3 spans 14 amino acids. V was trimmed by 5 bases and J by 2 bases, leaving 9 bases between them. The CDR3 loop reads CASSSTRTNEKLFF. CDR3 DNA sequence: TGTGCCAGCAGCAGTACACGGACTAATGAAAAACTGTTTTTT.

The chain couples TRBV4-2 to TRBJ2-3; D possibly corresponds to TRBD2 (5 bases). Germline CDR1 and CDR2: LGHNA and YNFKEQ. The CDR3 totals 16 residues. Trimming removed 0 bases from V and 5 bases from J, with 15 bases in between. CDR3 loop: CASSQEVGSRRDTQYF. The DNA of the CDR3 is TGTGCCAGCAGCCAAGAGGTGGGGAGTAGAAGAGATACGCAGTATTTT.